These 27 T cell receptor beta chains were sequenced from one sample in a study of CD8 T cells in Susac syndrome. cDNA came from roughly 0.53 to 1 ug RNA primed by random hexamers. TCRdb ran MiXCR on the immunoSEQ multiplex PCR reads and lists one entry per CDR3 protein. The sample records roughly 67,000 distinct CDR3 sequences, roughly 94% being singletons. Sequenced sample: CD8+ T cells from PBMCs. Receptors originate from a human donor with multiple sclerosis.

The V call is TRBV3-1, the J call TRBJ2-7; D unresolved. The germline CDR1 and CDR2 sequences are LGHDT and YNNKEL (reference sequence). This CDR3 is built from 15 residues. V was clipped by 0 bases and J by 5 bases, with 14 bases between them. The CDR3: CASSQDPEPADEQYF. CDR3 DNA: TGTGCCAGCAGCCAAGATCCGGAACCCGCGGACGAGCAGTACTTC.

The chain joins TRBV13 to TRBJ2-7; D is perhaps TRBD2 (5 bases). This CDR3 contains 16 residues. CDR1 and CDR2 (germline): PRHDT, FYEKMQ (reference sequence). The V end was cut by 4 bases, the J end by 1 base, with 17 bases between. Here the CDR3 reads CASSYYDGIGSYEQYF. In DNA form, the CDR3 reads TGTGCCAGCAGCTATTATGACGGGATCGGGTCCTACGAGCAGTACTTC.

This chain connects TRBV27 to TRBJ2-5; 9 bases are shared with TRBD2. The CDR3 sequence is 14 residues long. V shed 4 bases, J shed 1 base, and the junction held 1 base outside the gene matches. Germline V lookup: CDR1 MNHEY, CDR2 SMNVEV (reference sequence). CDR3 residues: CASSSTSGQETQYF. The CDR3 DNA sequence: TGTGCCAGCAGTTCGACTAGCGGCCAAGAGACCCAGTACTTC.

The V call is TRBV20-1, the J call TRBJ2-7; no reliable D call. The V and J ends lost 3 bases and 6 bases respectively, with 9 bases between them. CDR3 size: 11 residues. CDR1 DFQATT and CDR2 SNEGSKA come from the germline V gene (reference sequence). CDR3 sequence reads: CSASQMREQYF. CDR3 DNA: TGCAGTGCTAGCCAAATGCGCGAGCAGTACTTC.

The chain has TRBV19 and TRBJ1-5; 7 nucleotides match TRBD1. In germline, CDR1 is LNHDA, CDR2 SQIVND (reference sequence). The CDR3 loop spans 16 amino acids. The ends lost 6 bases at V and 7 bases at J; junction bases unmatched: 15. The CDR3 bases are TGTGCCAGTAGAGACCCCCTCGACAGGGTGGGCCAGCCCCAGCATTTT. This codes for CASRDPLDRVGQPQHF.

The chain has TRBV6-1 and TRBJ2-7, with TRBD2 matching over 10 bases. Trimming cost V 3 bases and J 3 bases; bases outside gene matches: 20. CDR3 length: 20 amino acids. Germline V gives CDR1 MNHNS, CDR2 SASEGT. The chain's CDR3 is CASSEEPPWLAGVGNYEQYF. In DNA, the CDR3 is TGTGCCAGCAGTGAGGAACCCCCATGGCTAGCGGGAGTTGGGAACTACGAGCAGTACTTC.

The rearrangement uses TRBV29-1 and TRBJ2-1; tentatively, D is TRBD1 or TRBD2 (6 bases each). V lost 7 bases, J lost 6 bases, and 16 bases lay in between. CDR1 is SQVTM, CDR2 ANQGSEA, per germline. The CDR3 spans 13 residues. The CDR3 DNA follows: TGCAGCGCCGAGACGGGGGCTCTCAATGAGCAGTTCTTC. Encoded protein: CSAETGALNEQFF.

The V call is TRBV12-3 or TRBV12-4, the J call TRBJ2-2; D unclear. This CDR3 has 12 residues. Deletions cut 6 bases from V and 6 bases from J, with 8 bases between. The CDR3, as DNA: TGTGCCAGCAGCCCTGGGGCCGGGGAGCTGTTTTTT. This gives the protein CASSPGAGELFF.

The chain uses TRBV19 and TRBJ1-1, with D possibly TRBD1 on 5 matching bases. With 5 bases removed from V and 1 base from J, the gap between germline ends came to 8 bases. From germline, CDR1 is LNHDA and CDR2 SQIVND (reference sequence). CDR3 length: 13 amino acids. The CDR3 nucleotides are TGTGCCAGTAGTCCGGGACCGAACACTGAAGCTTTCTTT. This gives the protein CASSPGPNTEAFF.

The DNA of the CDR3 is TGTGCCAGCAGAAGCCGGACAGGACGGATAGGCTACACCTTC. Translating it yields CASRSRTGRIGYTF. The chain employs TRBV2 and TRBJ1-2; the match to TRBD1 covers 7 bases. Germline lookup yields CDR1 SNHLY and CDR2 FYNNEI. The CDR3 runs to 14 residues. The V and J ends lost 6 bases and 8 bases, in that order; junction bases with no gene match: 12.

The rearrangement uses TRBV9 and TRBJ2-3, with D unclear. The CDR3 consists of 15 residues. V was pared by 1 base and J by 0 bases, with 9 bases between. The V gene's germline CDR1 is SGDLS and CDR2 YYNGEE. The CDR3 DNA sequence: TGTGCCAGCAGCGTATACGGCGGTAGCACAGATACGCAGTATTTT. This encodes CASSVYGGSTDTQYF. The variable domain in full, with the rest retrieved from reference TRBV9 and TRBJ2-3, is DSGVTQTPKHLITATGQRVTLRCSPRSGDLSVYWYQQSLDQGLQFLIQYYNGEERAKGNILERFSAQQFPDLHSELNLSSLELGDSALYFCASSVYGGSTDTQYFGPGTRLTVL.

The rearrangement joins TRBV7-9 to TRBJ2-1; D is undetermined. The germline gives CDR1 SEHNR, CDR2 FQNEAQ (reference sequence). There are 14 residues in the CDR3. V lost 0 bases and J lost 8, with 11 bases in between. The CDR3 bases are TGTGCCAGCAGCTTAGCAAGGACCGAGGATGAGCAGTTCTTC. Translated, it gives CASSLARTEDEQFF.

J is TRBJ2-7 and V is TRBV10-3; 7 bases fit TRBD1. The V and J ends lost 0 bases and 3 bases, in that order; junction bases with no gene match: 2. Per germline, CDR1 ENHRY and CDR2 SYGVKD. The CDR3 extends over 14 amino acids. The CDR3 DNA sequence: TGTGCCATCAGTGAGTCCGGGACAGACTACGAGCAGTACTTC. Amino acids: CAISESGTDYEQYF.

CDR3 nucleotide sequence: TGTGCCAGCAGGGACAGGGCGAGCAATCAGCCCCAGCATTTT. Protein product: CASRDRASNQPQHF. This rearrangement joins TRBV6-1 to TRBJ1-5; 8 nucleotides align to TRBD1. The trim removed 6 bases at V and 1 base at J, leaving 2 bases unmatched. CDR3 size: 14 residues. Germline CDR1 and CDR2: MNHNS and SASEGT.

V gene TRBV20-1 combines with J gene TRBJ2-5; possibly TRBD1 for D (5 bases). CDR3 length: 14 amino acids. The germline gives CDR1 DFQATT, CDR2 SNEGSKA (reference sequence). With 3 bases removed from V and 5 bases from J, the gap between germline ends came to 16 bases. The CDR3 DNA is TGCAGTGCTAGTAAGGAGCCCTCAGGGGAGACCCAGTACTTC. Translated: CSASKEPSGETQYF.

The table lists this clonotype with a few counts. CDR3 nucleotide sequence: TGTGCCTGGAGTCTCGGGGGGGACTACGAGCAGTACTTC. Its protein product is CAWSLGGDYEQYF. V usage is TRBV30 and J usage is TRBJ2-7, with TRBD2 identical over 8 bases. With V trimmed by 2 bases and J by 3 bases, 3 bases remained unmatched. CDR1 and CDR2 from the germline V gene are GTSNPN and SVGIG (reference sequence). The CDR3 is made up of 13 amino acids.

The CDR3 loop is CASRQLWTEENTEAFF. For the CDR3, the DNA is TGTGCCAGCAGACAGCTTTGGACAGAAGAGAACACTGAAGCTTTCTTT. V is TRBV6-1 and J is TRBJ1-1, with TRBD1 as a possible D gene (6 bases). The germline V gene encodes CDR1 MNHNS and CDR2 SASEGT. Trimming took off 6 bases at V and 1 base at J, with 18 bases between the two ends. The CDR3 is made up of 16 amino acids.

J is TRBJ2-6 and V is TRBV7-8; D possibly corresponds to TRBD1 (5 bases). The CDR3 has 18 residues. Between the trimmed V and J ends, which lost 4 bases and 0 bases, there was a span of 16 bases. Germline V gene lookup returns CDR1 SGHVS and CDR2 FQNEAQ. In DNA, the CDR3 is TGTGCCAGCAGCTACGGGCCAGGGCCCCACTCTGGGGCCAACGTCCTGACTTTC. This codes for CASSYGPGPHSGANVLTF.

The chain combines TRBV20-1 with TRBJ2-5; TRBD2 matches at 13 bases. The CDR3 loop spans 15 amino acids. V lost 6 bases to trimming and J lost 5 bases; unmatched junction nucleotides: 9. Germline-derived CDR1 and CDR2 are DFQATT and SNEGSKA (reference sequence). CDR3 DNA: TGCAGTGCCCCGGGGGGACTAGCGGGATACGAGACCCAGTACTTC. It specifies CSAPGGLAGYETQYF.

This rearrangement joins TRBV4-3 to TRBJ1-2, with D possibly being TRBD1 (6 bases). This CDR3 contains 16 residues. Germline V gene sequence: CDR1 LGHNA, CDR2 YSLEER. V was shortened by 0 bases and J by 6 bases, with 17 bases between the two germline ends. This chain's CDR3 is CASSQDLDGGNHGYTF. CDR3 nucleotides: TGCGCCAGCAGCCAAGATCTTGATGGGGGCAATCATGGCTACACCTTC.

The chain is built from TRBV29-1 and TRBJ2-7, with 7 positions matching TRBD2. The CDR3 consists of 13 residues. Trimming at V came to 2 bases and at J to 4 bases, leaving 5 bases not matched to a gene. The germline CDR1 and CDR2 sequences are SQVTM and ANQGSEA. The DNA for the CDR3 is TGCAGCGTTGAATTAGTCGGGAGGTACGAGCAGTACTTC. Residues: CSVELVGRYEQYF.

The table lists this clonotype with a count of one. At one end the junction does not follow the germline gene, possibly because of a read error. The chain combines TRBV5-1 with TRBJ2-7; D not certain. CDR1 is SGHRS, CDR2 YFSETQ, per germline. The CDR3 has 13 amino acids. This CDR3 reads CASSPQPSEPHDF. The CDR3 DNA reads as TGCGCCAGCAGCCCACAGCCTTCGGAGCCCCACGACTTC.

CDR3 DNA sequence: TGTGCCAGCAGCCAAGAGAGTGGGCCCCTGTACAATGAGCAGTTCTTC. Translating it yields CASSQESGPLYNEQFF. The V and J genes are TRBV14 and TRBJ2-1; D remains ambiguous. The CDR3 has 16 residues. V lost 0 bases, J lost 4 bases, and 13 bases lay in between. Looked up from germline, CDR1 is SGHDN and CDR2 is FVKESK.

The rearrangement uses TRBV6-5 and TRBJ2-5; the D gene is possibly TRBD2 (6 bases). This CDR3 is 14 amino acids long. Trimming took off 6 bases at V and 1 base at J, with 12 bases between the two ends. Germline loops: CDR1 MNHEY, CDR2 SVGAGI. CDR3 sequence: CASSGLKLQETQYF. Written as DNA, the CDR3 is TGTGCCAGCAGCGGACTAAAGCTCCAAGAGACCCAGTACTTC.

The chain couples TRBV6-5 to TRBJ2-3; D may correspond to TRBD1 or TRBD2 (5 bases each). The V gene's germline CDR1 is MNHEY and CDR2 SVGAGI. This CDR3 spans 14 amino acids. The germline V and J ends were trimmed by 2 bases and 4 bases, with 10 bases remaining between them. CDR3 coding DNA: TGTGCCAGCAGTTACCGCCGGGACCCAGATACGCAGTATTTT. This encodes CASSYRRDPDTQYF.

The chain links TRBV5-1 to TRBJ2-7; D might be TRBD1 or TRBD2, each matching 6 bases. From germline, CDR1 is SGHRS and CDR2 YFSETQ. Trimming took off 0 bases at V and 5 bases at J, with 15 bases between the two ends. This CDR3 is 15 amino acids long. The CDR3 coding sequence is TGCGCCAGCAGCTTGGGTGGGGGGCTCTACGACGAGCAGTACTTC. It codes for CASSLGGGLYDEQYF. Combining the CDR3 with reference TRBV5-1 and TRBJ2-7 gives the whole variable domain KAGVTQTPRYLIKTRGQQVTLSCSPISGHRSVSWYQQTPGQGLQFLFEYFSETQRNKGNFPGRFSGRQFSNSRSEMNVSTLELGDSALYLCASSLGGGLYDEQYFGPGTRLTVT.

This chain joins TRBV5-1 and TRBJ1-1; tentatively, D is TRBD1 (5 bases). This CDR3 has 14 amino acids. Germline V lookup: CDR1 SGHRS, CDR2 YFSETQ. V dropped 3 bases and J dropped 6 bases, with 15 bases sitting between them. The CDR3 is CASSSAQGEAEAFF. As DNA, the CDR3 is TGCGCCAGCAGCTCGGCTCAGGGTGAGGCTGAAGCTTTCTTT.